The subject of this entry is one TCR beta chain. What it binds is unknown. Germline V gene data show CDR1 as SGHTA and CDR2 as FQGTGA. The CDR3 runs 13 residues. Trimming took 2 bases from V and 7 from J; bases not matched to a gene: 2. Sequenced by immunoSEQ multiplex PCR; TCRdb stores in-frame clones only, minus some. Of about 25,000 clones in the sample, 93% are singletons; the top ten hold about 1.2%. The data were obtained in a study of a mutant IDH1 vaccine in newly diagnosed glioma. About the research overall: The therapy given earlier, which was standard therapy, consisted of radiotherapy, temozolomide, or both, and most of the patients received both. Study-wide points: Pseudoprogression seemingly bore no relation to changes in top peripheral T cell clonotypes. It was 93.3% of patients that developed vaccine-induced immune responses.

Stated time point: baseline, week 1 (first vaccination visit). Indicated treatment: pre-vaccination baseline after standard-of-care therapy. New astrocytomas of WHO grade 3 or 4 that were IDH1-mutant and ATRX-lost were found in the donors. The source was PBMCs, collected from a glioma patient treated with radiotherapy, temozolomide or both. This sequence originates from a man in his forties or fifties with glioma. The chain links TRBV7-3 to TRBJ1-2; 9 positions match TRBD1. The CDR3 DNA sequence: TGTGCCAGCAGCTTAGGACAGGGGCTTGGCTACACCTTC. Translating it yields CASSLGQGLGYTF.